The entry below gives a single TCR beta chain sequence along with its context. Its antigen remains unknown. These data belong to a study of CD8+ T cells in alopecia areata. Regarding the study as a whole: Expanded CD8+ clones among the top 100, as well as scalp clonality, were significantly decreased by tofacitinib. Scalp sequencing also captures normal skin's resident alphabeta T cells. Clarity of TCR sharing across patients fell short of that in mice, possibly HLA-related.

Isolated RNA was reverse transcribed into cDNA used as the sequencing template. Sequenced by immunoSEQ multiplex PCR; TCRdb stores in-frame clones only, minus some. Seen here are a few hundred thousand clones, about two fifths observed once, and the top ten hold 0.48%. Treatment specified: oral pan-JAK inhibitor, 5-10 mg twice daily. The CDR3 sequence is 15 residues long. V shed 0 bases, J shed 2 bases, and the junction held 3 bases outside the gene matches. The germline gives CDR1 SGHRS, CDR2 YFSETQ. The material was CD4+ T cells sorted from blood, obtained around week 34, from a patient treated with tofacitinib. The chain couples TRBV5-1 to TRBJ2-7; 9 bases map to TRBD2. The TCR comes from a human donor with alopecia areata. CDR3 loop: CASSLGLAVTYEQYF. DNA for the CDR3: TGCGCCAGCAGCTTGGGACTAGCGGTAACCTACGAGCAGTACTTC.